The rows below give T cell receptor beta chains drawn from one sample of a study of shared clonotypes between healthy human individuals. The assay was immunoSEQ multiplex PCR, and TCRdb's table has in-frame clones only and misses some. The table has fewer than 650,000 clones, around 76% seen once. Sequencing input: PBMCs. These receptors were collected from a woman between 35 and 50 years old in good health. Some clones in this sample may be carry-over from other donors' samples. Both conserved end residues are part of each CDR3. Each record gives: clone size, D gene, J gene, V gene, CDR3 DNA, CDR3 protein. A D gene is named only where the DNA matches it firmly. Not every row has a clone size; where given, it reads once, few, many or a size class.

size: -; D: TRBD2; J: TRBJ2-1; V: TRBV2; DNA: TGTGCCAGCAGGCGGATAGCGGGTAGCTCCTACAATGAGCAGTTCTTC; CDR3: CASRRIAGSSYNEQFF
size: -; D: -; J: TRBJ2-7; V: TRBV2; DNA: TGTGCCAGCAGGGTAGACAGGCGCGAGCAGTACTTC; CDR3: CASRVDRREQYF
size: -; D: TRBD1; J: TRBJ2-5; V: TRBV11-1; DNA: TGTGCCAGCAGCCCCCGGACAGGGTCCCAAGAGACCCAGTACTTC; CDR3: CASSPRTGSQETQYF
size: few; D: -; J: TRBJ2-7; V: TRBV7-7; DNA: TGTGCCAGCAGCTTGGACATACGGGCCGAGCAGTACTTC; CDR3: CASSLDIRAEQYF
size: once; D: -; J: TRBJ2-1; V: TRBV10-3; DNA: TGTGCCATCAGTGAGTCTACTAATGAGCAGTTCTTC; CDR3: CAISESTNEQFF
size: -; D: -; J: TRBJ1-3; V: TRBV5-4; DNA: TGTGCCAGCAGCCCCTCTCCGGCCTCTGGAAACACCATATATTTT; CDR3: CASSPSPASGNTIYF
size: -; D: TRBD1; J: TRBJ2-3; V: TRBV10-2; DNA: TGCGCCAGCAGGGGACAGGCCATCTCCCTTACGGATACGCAGTATTTT; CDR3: CASRGQAISLTDTQYF
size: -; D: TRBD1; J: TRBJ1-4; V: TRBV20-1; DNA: TGCAGTGCTAGAGATCAGGGACAGGCTCTTTTT; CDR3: CSARDQGQALF
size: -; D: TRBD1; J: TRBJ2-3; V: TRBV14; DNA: TGTGCCAGCAGCCAAGATCTTAGACAGGGGGCGGCTGATACGCAGTATTTT; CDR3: CASSQDLRQGAADTQYF
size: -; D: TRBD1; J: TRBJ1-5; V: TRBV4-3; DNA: TGCGCCAGCAGCCAAGATACAGGGGGTCAGCCCCAGCATTTT; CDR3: CASSQDTGGQPQHF
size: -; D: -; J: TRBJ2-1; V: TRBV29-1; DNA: TGCAGCGTTCGGATTCAAAGTAGCTCCTACAATGAGCAGTTCTTC; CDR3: CSVRIQSSSYNEQFF
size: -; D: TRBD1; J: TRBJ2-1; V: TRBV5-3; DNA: TGTGCCAGAAGCCGGGACAGGGGGCGAAGGAATGAGCAGTTCTTC; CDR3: CARSRDRGRRNEQFF
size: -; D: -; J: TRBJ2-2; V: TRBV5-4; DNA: TGTGCCAGCAGCTTAACGTATACCGGGGAGCTGTTTTTT; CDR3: CASSLTYTGELFF
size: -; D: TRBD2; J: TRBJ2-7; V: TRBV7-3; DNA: TGTGCCAGCAGCAACGACCCACTAGCGGGAGCCGAGCAGTACTTC; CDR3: CASSNDPLAGAEQYF
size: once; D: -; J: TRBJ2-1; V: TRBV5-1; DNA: TGCGCCAGCAGCTTGGAGCGGAGCTCCTACAATGAGCAGTTCTTC; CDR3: CASSLERSSYNEQFF
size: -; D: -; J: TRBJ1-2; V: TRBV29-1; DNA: TGCAGCGTATCCGACAGGCGTAATGGCTACACCTTC; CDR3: CSVSDRRNGYTF
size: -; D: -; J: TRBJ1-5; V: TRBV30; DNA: TGTGCCTGGAGTCCTAACTCCCGGCCCCAGCATTTT; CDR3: CAWSPNSRPQHF
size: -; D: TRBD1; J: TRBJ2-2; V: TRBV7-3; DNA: TGTGCCAGCAGCAGGGACAGGAACACCGGGGAGCTGTTTTTT; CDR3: CASSRDRNTGELFF
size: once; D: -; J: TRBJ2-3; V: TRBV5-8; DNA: TGTGCCAGCAGCTTGGGCCGGGGCATTGGGGCAGATACGCAGTATTTT; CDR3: CASSLGRGIGADTQYF
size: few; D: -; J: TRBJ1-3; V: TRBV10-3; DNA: TGTGCCATCAGTGAGTCCTCAGGGCCTGGAAACACCATATATTTT; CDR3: CAISESSGPGNTIYF
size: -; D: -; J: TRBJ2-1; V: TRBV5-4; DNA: TGTGCCAGCAGCTCCGGCGGTGGGGCCGGTGAGCAGTTCTTC; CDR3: CASSSGGGAGEQFF
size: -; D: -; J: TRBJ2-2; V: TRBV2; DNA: TGTGCCAGCAGTGCGGCCAGGGGTGACACCGGGGAGCTGTTTTTT; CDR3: CASSAARGDTGELFF
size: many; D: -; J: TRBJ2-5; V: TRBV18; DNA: TGTGCCAGCTCTGACAGCGTGGGGGGAGAGACCCAGTACTTC; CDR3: CASSDSVGGETQYF
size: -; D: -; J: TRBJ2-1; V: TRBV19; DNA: TGTGCCAGTACCCTCTCGAGCGCGAGCTCCTACAATGAGCAGTTCTTC; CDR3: CASTLSSASSYNEQFF
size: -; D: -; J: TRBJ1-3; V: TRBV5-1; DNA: TGCGCCAGCAGCCCGGACACTTCTGGAAACACCATATATTTT; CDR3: CASSPDTSGNTIYF
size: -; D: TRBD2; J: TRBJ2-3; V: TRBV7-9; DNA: TGTGCCAGCAGCTTACGTAGGACTAGTGGGACAGATACGCAGTATTTT; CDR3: CASSLRRTSGTDTQYF
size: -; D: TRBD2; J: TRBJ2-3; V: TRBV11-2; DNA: TGTGCCAGCAGCTTAGGATTTGTAGCGGGAGGGGTGGATGATACGCAGTATTTT; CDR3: CASSLGFVAGGVDDTQYF
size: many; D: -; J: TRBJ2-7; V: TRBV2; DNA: TGTGCCAGCATTGGACTACCATTCGCCTACGAGCAGTACTTC; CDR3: CASIGLPFAYEQYF
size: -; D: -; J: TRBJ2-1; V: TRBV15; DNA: TGTGCCACCAGCAGACTCTGGGGACCGGCGCAGAATGAGCAGTTCTTC; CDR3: CATSRLWGPAQNEQFF
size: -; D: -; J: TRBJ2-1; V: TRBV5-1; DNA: TGCGCCAGCAGCCTCACAAGCTACAATGAGCAGTTCTTC; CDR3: CASSLTSYNEQFF
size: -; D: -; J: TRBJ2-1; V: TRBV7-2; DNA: TGTGCCAGCAGCGTATACACAGGGACTGAGCAGTTCTTC; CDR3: CASSVYTGTEQFF
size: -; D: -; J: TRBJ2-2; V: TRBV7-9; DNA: TGTGCCAGCAGCTCTAAACAGGGGAACACCGGGGAGCTGTTTTTT; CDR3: CASSSKQGNTGELFF
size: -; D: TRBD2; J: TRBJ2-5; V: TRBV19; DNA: TGTGCCAGTAGTATACAACCCTTACTAGCGGGTGGAGAGACCCAGTACTTC; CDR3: CASSIQPLLAGGETQYF
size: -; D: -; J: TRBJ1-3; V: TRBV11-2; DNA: TGTGCCAGCAGCTTTCGACTTGGAAACACCATATATTTT; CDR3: CASSFRLGNTIYF
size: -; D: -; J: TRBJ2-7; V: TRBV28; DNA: TGTGCCAGCGAAGGTAGTGTTTCCTACGAGCAGTACTTC; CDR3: CASEGSVSYEQYF
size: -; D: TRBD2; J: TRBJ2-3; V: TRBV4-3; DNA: TGCGCCAGCAGCCAGGGAGATAGCGGGAGGGCTCAGGCCCTAGATACGCAGTATTTT; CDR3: CASSQGDSGRAQALDTQYF
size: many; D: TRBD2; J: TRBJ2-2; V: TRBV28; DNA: TGTGCCACGACCATGGGGACTAGCCTGGTCACGGAGCTGTTTTTT; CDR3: CATTMGTSLVTELFF
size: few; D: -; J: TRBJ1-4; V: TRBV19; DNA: TGTGCCAGTAGTGACCGGACAGCAAATGAAAAACTGTTTTTT; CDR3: CASSDRTANEKLFF
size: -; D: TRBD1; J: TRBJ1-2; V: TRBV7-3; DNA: TGTGCCAGCAACCGACAGGGAGAGGGTGGCTACACCTTC; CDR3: CASNRQGEGGYTF
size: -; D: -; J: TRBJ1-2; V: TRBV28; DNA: TGTGCCAACAGTTTCGGGGGAAGCTATGGCTACACCTTC; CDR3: CANSFGGSYGYTF
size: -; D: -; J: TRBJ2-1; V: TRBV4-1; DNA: TGCGCCAGCAGCCAAGAAGCCAGCGTGTTCTACAATGAGCAGTTCTTC; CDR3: CASSQEASVFYNEQFF
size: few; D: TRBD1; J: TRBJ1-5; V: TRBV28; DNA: TGTGCCAGCAGTAGTCCGGGACAGGGGGTCAATCAGCCCCAGCATTTT; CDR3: CASSSPGQGVNQPQHF
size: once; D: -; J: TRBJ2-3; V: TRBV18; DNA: TGTGCCAGCTCACCAGAAATAGACACAGATACGCAGTATTTT; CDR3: CASSPEIDTDTQYF
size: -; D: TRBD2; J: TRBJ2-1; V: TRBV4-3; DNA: TGCGCCAGCAGCCCTTTGGCGGGAGGGCCGAATGAGCAGTTCTTC; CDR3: CASSPLAGGPNEQFF
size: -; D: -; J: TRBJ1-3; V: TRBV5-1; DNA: TGCGCCAGCAGGCCCTCACCGAACTCTGGAAACACCATATATTTT; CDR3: CASRPSPNSGNTIYF
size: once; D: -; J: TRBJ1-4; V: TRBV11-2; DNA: TGTGCCAGCAGCTTTAGTGAAAAACTGTTTTTT; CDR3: CASSFSEKLFF
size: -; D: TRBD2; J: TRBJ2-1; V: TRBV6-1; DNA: TGTGCCAGCAGTGAAGCTACCGGGACTAGCAATGAGCAGTTCTTC; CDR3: CASSEATGTSNEQFF
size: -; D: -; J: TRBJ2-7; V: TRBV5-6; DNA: TGTGCCAGCAGCCTACTTGGCGCGGTCGAGCAGTACTTC; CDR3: CASSLLGAVEQYF
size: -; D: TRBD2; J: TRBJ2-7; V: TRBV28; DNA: TGTGCCGGCGTCCCGTGGGCTAGCGGGAGGGCACTCTACGAGCAGTACTTC; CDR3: CAGVPWASGRALYEQYF
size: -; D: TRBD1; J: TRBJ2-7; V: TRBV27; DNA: TGTGCCAGCAGAGGGACAGACGCCTCCTACGAGCAGTACTTC; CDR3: CASRGTDASYEQYF
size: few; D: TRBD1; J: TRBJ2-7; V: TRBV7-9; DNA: TGTGCCAGCAGGGACAGGGGGCTGTCCGAGCAGTACTTC; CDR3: CASRDRGLSEQYF
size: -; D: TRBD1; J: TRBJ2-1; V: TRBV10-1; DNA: TGCGCCAGCAGGGCGGACAGGGAATCTGGCAATGAGCAGTTCTTC; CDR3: CASRADRESGNEQFF
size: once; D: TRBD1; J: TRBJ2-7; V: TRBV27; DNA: TGTGCCAGCAGTTCCCGGACAGGGCCCTACGAGCAGTACTTC; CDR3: CASSSRTGPYEQYF
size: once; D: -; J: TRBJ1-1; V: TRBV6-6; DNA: TGTGCCAGCAGTTACTCGACTACTGAAGCTTTCTTT; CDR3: CASSYSTTEAFF
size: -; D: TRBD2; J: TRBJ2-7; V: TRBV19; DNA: TGTGCCAGTAGCGACAGCGGGAGTAACGAGCAGTACTTC; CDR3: CASSDSGSNEQYF